This note documents a single T cell receptor beta chain sequence. Other nucleotide sequences from this sample produce the same CDR3. Germline assignment: CDR1 MNHEY and CDR2 SVGAGI. This CDR3 has 14 amino acids. V dropped 0 bases and J dropped 5 bases, with 10 bases sitting between them. These data are taken from a study of shared clonotypes between healthy human individuals. Generated by immunoSEQ multiplex PCR, the TCRdb table keeps only in-frame clones and is missing some. Of 2,500,000 or so clones in the sample, 80% to 95% were seen once. The TCR was taken from a man between 18 and 35 years old in good health. Some clones in this sample may be carry-over from other donors' samples. Sequenced sample: naive CD4+ T cells from PBMCs. The subset denotes: CD45RA+ positively selected. This chain links TRBV6-5 with TRBJ1-2, with D uncertain. The CDR3 reads CASSYSGRGYGYTF. CDR3 coding DNA: TGTGCCAGCAGTTACTCAGGACGGGGTTATGGCTACACCTTC.